One sample yielded the 28 T cell receptor beta chains listed below, sequenced in a study of blood T cell repertoires in COVID-19. Profiling relied on immunoSEQ multiplex PCR, and the TCRdb table lists in-frame clones only, not all of them. The sample lists 250,000 to 300,000 clones; about 89% were seen once. What was sequenced was peripheral blood. The receptors originated from a man between 45 and 60 years old with acute or convalescent COVID-19.

This rearrangement joins TRBV7-2 to TRBJ2-7, with unresolved D. The CDR3 consists of 15 residues. The V gene's germline CDR1 is SGHTA and CDR2 FQGNSA. The germline V and J ends were trimmed by 3 bases and 0 bases, with 12 bases remaining between them. The CDR3 reads CASSFEMGRSYEQYF. CDR3 sequence (DNA): TGTGCCAGCAGCTTTGAAATGGGCCGCTCCTACGAGCAGTACTTC.

Worth noting for this clone: Other DNA sequences within the sample encode an identical CDR3. The chain carries TRBV12-3 or TRBV12-4 and TRBJ1-5; unclear D gene. The CDR3 is made up of 11 amino acids. V dropped 6 bases and J dropped 9 bases, with 9 bases sitting between them. In DNA, the CDR3 is TGTGCCAGCAGCCGGCGGGGGCCCCAGCATTTT. Translating it yields CASSRRGPQHF.

This clone has only one observation. The chain has TRBV10-3 and TRBJ1-4; TRBD1 aligns across 7 bases. The junction had 3 bases not matched to a gene; V was cut back by 0 bases and J by 2 bases. Per the germline V gene, CDR1 is ENHRY and CDR2 is SYGVKD. The CDR3 consists of 16 residues. The CDR3 loop is CAISESTGVTNEKLFF. CDR3 nucleotide sequence: TGTGCCATCAGTGAGTCTACAGGGGTTACTAATGAAAAACTGTTTTTT.

This rearrangement joins TRBV29-1 to TRBJ1-2; 7 bases line up with TRBD1. The CDR3 covers 12 residues. Germline CDR1 reads SQVTM; CDR2 reads ANQGSEA. Trimming cost V 4 bases and J 5 bases; bases outside gene matches: 4. The CDR3 reads CSVGGGLYGYTF. The DNA of the CDR3 is TGCAGCGTTGGAGGGGGCCTTTATGGCTACACCTTC.

In the case of this clone: An end of the junction does not agree with germline; a read error may underlie this. This chain joins TRBV5-4 and TRBJ1-2; 9 bases agree with TRBD1. There are 12 residues in the CDR3. Germline-derived CDR1 and CDR2 are SGHNT and YYREEE (reference sequence). In DNA form, the CDR3 reads TGTGCCAGCAGCACTTACCGGGACAGGGCGTCCTTC. It yields the protein CASSTYRDRASF.

This CDR3 reads CAVSGTQQETQYF. For the CDR3, the DNA is TGTGCCGTCTCCGGGACACAGCAAGAGACCCAGTACTTC. V usage is TRBV10-3 and J usage is TRBJ2-5, with a tentative D call TRBD1 (6 bases). The CDR3 loop spans 13 amino acids. CDR1 is ENHRY, CDR2 SYGVKD, per germline. The ends were cut back, 11 bases at V and 2 bases at J, with 15 bases in the middle.

The gene calls are TRBV5-1 and TRBJ1-4; 7 bases are a match to TRBD1. Looked up from germline, CDR1 is SGHRS and CDR2 is YFSETQ. This CDR3 comprises 16 residues. V dropped 3 bases and J dropped 6; count of bases not matched to a gene: 11. The CDR3 DNA reads TGCGCCAGCAGCTCGGCCCCAGGGGGGAATTATGAAAAACTGTTTTTT. This codes for CASSSAPGGNYEKLFF.

A single count supports this clone. This chain joins TRBV5-4 and TRBJ2-1, with TRBD1 matching 8 bases. The germline CDR1 and CDR2 sequences are SGHNT and YYREEE (reference sequence). The CDR3 totals 16 residues. V lost 0 bases and J lost 3; bases outside the gene matches: 5. The CDR3 sequence: CASSLGNRGNYNEQFF. The CDR3 nucleotides read TGTGCCAGCAGCTTGGGGAACAGGGGGAACTACAATGAGCAGTTCTTC.

The gene calls are TRBV10-3 and TRBJ1-3; TRBD1 matches at 8 bases. The CDR3 contains 13 residues. The germline gives CDR1 ENHRY, CDR2 SYGVKD. The junction had 4 bases not matched to a gene; V was cut back by 10 bases and J by 2 bases. The CDR3, as DNA: TGTGCCACACAGGGGGTGGCTGGAAACACCATATATTTT. Protein sequence: CATQGVAGNTIYF.

DNA of the CDR3: TGCAGCGTTACAGGGTATCTGACTGAAGCTTTCTTT. Protein sequence: CSVTGYLTEAFF. The J gene is TRBJ1-1, the V gene TRBV29-1; D perhaps matches TRBD1 (6 bases). Germline CDR1 reads SQVTM; CDR2 reads ANQGSEA. V was trimmed by 5 bases and J by 5 bases, leaving 12 bases between them. The CDR3 extends over 12 amino acids.

The chain joins TRBV27 to TRBJ1-6, with 9 bases identical to TRBD1. Germline CDR1 is MNHEY and CDR2 is SMNVEV (reference sequence). There are 18 residues in the CDR3. V lost 1 base and J lost 7; bases outside the gene matches: 11. CDR3 DNA sequence: TGTGCCAGCAGTTTATATGGGTACAGGGGGCGGGGGAATTCACCCCTCCACTTT. The encoded protein is CASSLYGYRGRGNSPLHF.

CDR3 coding DNA: TGTGCCAGCAGCCCTTTAGCGGGCGGAACCTACGAGCAGTACTTC. It yields the protein CASSPLAGGTYEQYF. The gene calls are TRBV11-2 and TRBJ2-7; TRBD2 aligns across 7 bases. V shed 5 bases, J shed 2 bases, and the junction held 9 bases outside the gene matches. The CDR3 is 15 residues long. Germline V gene data show CDR1 as SGHAT and CDR2 as FQNNGV. Looking up the rest from reference TRBV11-2 and TRBJ2-7 gives the full variable domain: EAGVAQSPRYKIIEKRQSVAFWCNPISGHATLYWYQQILGQGPKLLIQFQNNGVVDDSQLPKDRFSAERLKGVDSTLKIQPAKLEDSAVYLCASSPLAGGTYEQYFGPGTRLTVT.

This chain links TRBV3-1 (or the pseudogene TRBV3-2) with TRBJ1-6; 8 bases fit TRBD1. With 4 bases clipped from V and 8 bases from J, the junction kept 4 bases outside the gene matches. The CDR3 is made up of 14 amino acids. Per germline, CDR1 LGHDT and CDR2 YNNKEL (reference sequence). The CDR3 DNA follows: TGTGCCAGCAGCCCTTCAGGGGGCGATTCACCCCTCCACTTT. Its translation is CASSPSGGDSPLHF.

This sequence joins TRBV6-5 and TRBJ2-7, with a possible D match to TRBD2 (5 bases). Germline CDR1 reads MNHEY; CDR2 reads SVGAGI. This CDR3 is 13 amino acids long. Trimming took 7 bases from V and 3 from J, leaving 13 bases between them. The CDR3 sequence: CASKLGVIYEQYF. The CDR3 DNA follows: TGTGCCAGCAAATTGGGAGTAATCTACGAGCAGTACTTC.

The chain is built from TRBV30 and TRBJ1-2; tentatively, D is TRBD1 (6 bases). V was pared by 4 bases and J by 8 bases, with 17 bases between. The CDR3 totals 13 residues. The V gene's germline CDR1 is GTSNPN and CDR2 SVGIG (reference sequence). CDR3 amino acids: CAWTMGAARGYTF. CDR3 DNA sequence: TGTGCCTGGACCATGGGGGCAGCCCGGGGCTACACCTTC.

This CDR3 is CASSLTGGLSGNTIYF. The CDR3 DNA is TGCGCCAGCAGCTTGACGGGGGGCTTATCCGGAAACACCATATATTTT. The rearrangement joins TRBV5-1 to TRBJ1-3, with D perhaps TRBD1 (6 bases). This CDR3 is built from 16 residues. From germline, CDR1 is SGHRS and CDR2 YFSETQ. The ends were cut back, 1 base at V and 4 bases at J, with 15 bases in the middle. Full variable domain (missing parts from reference TRBV5-1 and TRBJ1-3): KAGVTQTPRYLIKTRGQQVTLSCSPISGHRSVSWYQQTPGQGLQFLFEYFSETQRNKGNFPGRFSGRQFSNSRSEMNVSTLELGDSALYLCASSLTGGLSGNTIYFGEGSWLTVV.

Here the CDR3 reads CASSLTGGSGYNEQFF. The CDR3 coding sequence is TGTGCCAGCAGCTTAACAGGGGGCTCCGGCTACAATGAGCAGTTCTTC. V usage is TRBV7-3 and J usage is TRBJ2-1; TRBD1 aligns across 7 bases. With 0 bases clipped from V and 3 bases from J, the junction kept 5 bases outside the gene matches. CDR3 length: 16 residues. Germline V gene data show CDR1 as SGHTA and CDR2 as FQGTGA.

The chain couples TRBV5-1 to TRBJ1-4, with TRBD1 identical over 8 bases. The CDR3 loop spans 14 amino acids. V dropped 2 bases and J dropped 7; count of bases not matched to a gene: 4. Germline CDR1 is SGHRS and CDR2 is YFSETQ. DNA of the CDR3: TGCGCCAGCAGCTTAGGACAGGGAGGTGAAAAACTGTTTTTT. Its translation is CASSLGQGGEKLFF.

The chain links TRBV19 to TRBJ2-5; TRBD1 agrees at 10 bases. The CDR3 totals 16 residues. Germline lookup yields CDR1 LNHDA and CDR2 SQIVND (reference sequence). The V gene end was trimmed by 3 bases and the J gene end by 4 bases; junction bases not matched to a gene: 8. This CDR3 reads CASSISPGQGSETQYF. CDR3 in DNA: TGTGCCAGTAGTATTTCCCCGGGACAGGGGTCAGAGACCCAGTACTTC.

The chain uses TRBV6-5 and TRBJ2-2; TRBD1 agrees at 10 bases. Germline V gives CDR1 MNHEY, CDR2 SVGAGI. The junction had 5 bases not matched to a gene; V was cut back by 6 bases and J by 4 bases. The CDR3 extends over 15 amino acids. The CDR3 spells CASRTGTGATGELFF. As DNA, the CDR3 is TGTGCCAGCAGAACCGGGACAGGGGCCACCGGGGAGCTGTTTTTT.

V gene TRBV19 combines with J gene TRBJ2-1, with TRBD2 matching 11 bases. Germline CDR1 LNHDA, CDR2 SQIVND (reference sequence). The trim removed 7 bases at V and 7 bases at J, leaving 9 bases unmatched. This CDR3 is 15 amino acids long. The CDR3 spells CASISPTSGANEQFF. CDR3 DNA: TGTGCCAGTATCTCCCCGACTAGCGGGGCAAATGAGCAGTTCTTC.

The chain carries TRBV5-6 and TRBJ1-3; D ambiguous. Trimming shortened V by 4 bases and J by 5 bases, and 10 bases separated the two germline ends. Per germline, CDR1 SGHDT and CDR2 YYEEEE. The CDR3 is made up of 13 amino acids. This chain's CDR3 is CASSRVGRNTIYF. In DNA form, the CDR3 reads TGTGCCAGCAGCCGAGTTGGTAGAAACACCATATATTTT.

The CDR3 nucleotides read TGTGCCAGCAGTTACACCGGCCGCGGCGAGCAGTACTTC. Encoded protein: CASSYTGRGEQYF. This chain joins TRBV12-3 or TRBV12-4 and TRBJ2-7; D is ambiguous. V lost 4 bases to trimming and J lost 6 bases, with 13 bases between them. This CDR3 has 13 residues.

J is TRBJ2-5 and V is TRBV9, with TRBD1 identical over 8 bases. Per the germline V gene, CDR1 is SGDLS and CDR2 is YYNGEE. The junction had 9 bases not matched to a gene; V was cut back by 0 bases and J by 5 bases. This CDR3 has 16 amino acids. The CDR3 here is CASSVGSGQGWETQYF. In nucleotides, the CDR3 is TGTGCCAGCAGCGTAGGGTCTGGACAGGGCTGGGAGACCCAGTACTTC.

The chain combines TRBV19 with TRBJ1-2; 10 bases are shared with TRBD1. The V segment lost 3 bases and the J segment 8 bases; nucleotides outside the gene matches: 15. Germline CDR1 and CDR2: LNHDA and SQIVND (reference sequence). The CDR3 is 17 residues long. CDR3 sequence reads: CASSILPLQTGGRGYTF. DNA for the CDR3: TGTGCCAGTAGTATTTTACCCCTCCAGACAGGGGGCAGGGGCTACACCTTC. Combining the CDR3 with reference TRBV19 and TRBJ1-2 gives the whole variable domain DGGITQSPKYLFRKEGQNVTLSCEQNLNHDAMYWYRQDPGQGLRLIYYSQIVNDFQKGDIAEGYSVSREKKESFPLTVTSAQKNPTAFYLCASSILPLQTGGRGYTFGSGTRLTVV.

V usage is TRBV10-3 and J usage is TRBJ1-2; the match to TRBD1 covers 7 bases. The V and J ends lost 0 bases and 1 base, in that order; junction bases with no gene match: 14. Germline V gene data show CDR1 as ENHRY and CDR2 as SYGVKD. The CDR3 is 19 residues long. CDR3 region: CAISESPLRGQALNYGYTF. In DNA form, the CDR3 reads TGTGCCATCAGTGAGTCGCCGCTAAGAGGACAGGCACTTAACTATGGCTACACCTTC.

Many counts were recorded for this clone. The chain couples TRBV4-1 to TRBJ2-7; no clear D. Germline loops: CDR1 MGHRA, CDR2 YSYEKL. V was cut by 1 base and J by 1 base, with 11 bases left in between. The CDR3 is made up of 15 amino acids. In nucleotides, the CDR3 is TGCGCCAGCAGCCAAGTTTCCGCCAGTTCCTACGAGCAGTACTTC. Translation: CASSQVSASSYEQYF.

This clone is a singleton in its sample. J is TRBJ1-4 and V is TRBV6-5; TRBD1 aligns across 8 bases. J lost 3 bases, V lost 2 bases, and 5 bases had no gene match. CDR3 size: 16 residues. Germline V gives CDR1 MNHEY, CDR2 SVGAGI. The CDR3 DNA sequence: TGTGCCAGCAGTTACACCGGACAGGGTGCTAATGAAAAACTGTTTTTT. Amino acid sequence: CASSYTGQGANEKLFF.